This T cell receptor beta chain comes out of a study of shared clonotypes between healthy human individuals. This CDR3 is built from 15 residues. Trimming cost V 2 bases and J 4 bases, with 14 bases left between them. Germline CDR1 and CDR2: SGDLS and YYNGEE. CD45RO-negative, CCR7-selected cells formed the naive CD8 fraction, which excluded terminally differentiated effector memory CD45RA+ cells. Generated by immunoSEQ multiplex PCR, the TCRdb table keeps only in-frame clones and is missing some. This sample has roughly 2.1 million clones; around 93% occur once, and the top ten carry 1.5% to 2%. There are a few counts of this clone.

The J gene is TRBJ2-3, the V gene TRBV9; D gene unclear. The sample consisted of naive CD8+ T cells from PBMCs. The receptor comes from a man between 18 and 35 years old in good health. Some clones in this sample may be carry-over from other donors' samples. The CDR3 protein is CASSVVASGADTQYF. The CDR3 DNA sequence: TGTGCCAGCAGCGTTGTCGCTTCCGGCGCAGATACGCAGTATTTT.